This T cell receptor (beta chain) was retrieved from a study of cytomegalovirus exposure and HLA in healthy donors. Whole-study results and caveats: Data from an earlier analysis indicated that most TCR beta V segments were productive either about 87% or about 30% of the time.

This clone turned up a few times. The target antigen is unknown. V lost 10 bases to trimming and J lost 7 bases, with 11 bases between them. CDR1 SNHLY and CDR2 FYNNEI come from the germline V gene. The CDR3 loop spans 11 amino acids. It was with 60 Vbeta and 13 Jbeta primers that the PCR ran. The method was immunoSEQ multiplex PCR; TCRdb's version includes in-frame clones alone and lacks a portion of them. Found here are 250,000 to 300,000 clones, about nine tenths of them singletons; the top ten hold 1.7%. The chain employs TRBV2 and TRBJ1-5; D might be TRBD1 (5 bases). The sample comprised PBMCs. This TCR derives from a girl aged 2-10 years in good health and CMV-seronegative. CDR3: CATGGDQPQHF. In DNA, the CDR3 is TGTGCCACCGGGGGGGACCAGCCCCAGCATTTT. Looking up the rest from reference TRBV2 and TRBJ1-5 gives the full variable domain: EPEVTQTPSHQVTQMGQEVILRCVPISNHLYFYWYRQILGQKVEFLVSFYNNEISEKSEIFDDQFSVERPDGSNFTLKIRSTKLEDSAMYFCATGGDQPQHFGDGTRLSIL.